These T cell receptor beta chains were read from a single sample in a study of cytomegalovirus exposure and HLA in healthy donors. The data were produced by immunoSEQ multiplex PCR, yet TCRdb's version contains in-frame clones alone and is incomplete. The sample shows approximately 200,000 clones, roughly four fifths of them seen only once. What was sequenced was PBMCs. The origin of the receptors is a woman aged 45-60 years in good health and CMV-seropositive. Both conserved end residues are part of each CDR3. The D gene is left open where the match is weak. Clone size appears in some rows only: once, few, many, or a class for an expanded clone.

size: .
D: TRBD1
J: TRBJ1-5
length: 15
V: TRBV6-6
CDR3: CASRKGQYSNQPQHF
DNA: TGTGCCAGCAGAAAGGGACAGTATAGCAATCAGCCCCAGCATTTT

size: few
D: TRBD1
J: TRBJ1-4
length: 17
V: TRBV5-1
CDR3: CASSLRGTTGVSEKLFF
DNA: TGCGCCAGCAGCTTACGGGGTACAACAGGGGTTAGTGAAAAACTGTTTTTT

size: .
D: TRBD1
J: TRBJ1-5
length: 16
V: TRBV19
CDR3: CASSIVTGVGNQRQHF
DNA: TGTGCCAGTAGTATAGTGACAGGGGTGGGCAATCAGCGCCAGCATTTT

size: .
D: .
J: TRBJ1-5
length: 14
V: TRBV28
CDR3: CASEGSKGNQPQHF
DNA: TGTGCCAGCGAGGGTAGTAAGGGCAATCAGCCCCAGCATTTT

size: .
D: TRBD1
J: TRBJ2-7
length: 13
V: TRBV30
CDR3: CAWSVQGTYERYF
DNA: TGTGCCTGGAGCGTACAGGGGACCTACGAGCGGTACTTC

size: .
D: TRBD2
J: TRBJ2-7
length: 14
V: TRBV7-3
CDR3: CASSLGGSSGEQYF
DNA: TGTGCCAGCAGCTTAGGCGGGAGTAGTGGCGAGCAGTACTTC

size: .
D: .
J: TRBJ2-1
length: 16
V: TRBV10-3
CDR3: CAISEGDRGSLGEQFF
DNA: TGTGCCATCAGTGAGGGCGACAGAGGTAGCCTTGGTGAGCAGTTCTTC

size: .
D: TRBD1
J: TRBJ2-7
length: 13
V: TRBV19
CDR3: CASRGTGTYEQYF
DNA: TGTGCCAGTAGGGGGACAGGCACCTACGAGCAGTACTTC

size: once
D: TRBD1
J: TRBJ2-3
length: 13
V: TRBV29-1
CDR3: CSVEGTGADTQYF
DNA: TGCAGCGTTGAGGGGACAGGGGCAGATACGCAGTATTTT

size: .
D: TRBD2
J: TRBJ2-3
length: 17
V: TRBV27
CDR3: CASSFMGLAGARDTQYF
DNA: TGTGCCAGCAGTTTCATGGGACTAGCGGGAGCCAGGGATACGCAGTATTTT

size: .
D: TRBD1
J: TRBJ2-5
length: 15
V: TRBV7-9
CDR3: CASSLGQGAEETQYF
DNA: TGTGCCAGCAGCTTGGGACAGGGGGCTGAAGAGACCCAGTACTTC

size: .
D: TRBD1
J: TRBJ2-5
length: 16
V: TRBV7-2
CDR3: CASSSNRGWGQETQYF
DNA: TGTGCCAGCAGCTCGAACAGGGGTTGGGGCCAAGAGACCCAGTACTTC

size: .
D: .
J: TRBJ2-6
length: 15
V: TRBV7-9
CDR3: CSSSRRGSGANVLTF
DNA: TGTTCCAGCAGTCGCAGGGGTTCCGGGGCCAACGTCCTGACTTTC

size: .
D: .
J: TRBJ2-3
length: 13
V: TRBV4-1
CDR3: CASSQDWDSSQYF
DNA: TGCGCCAGCAGCCAAGATTGGGACTCATCGCAGTATTTT

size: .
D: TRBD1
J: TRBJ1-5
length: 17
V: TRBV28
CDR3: CASSLIRDRGGNQPQHF
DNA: TGTGCCAGCAGTTTAATAAGGGACAGGGGAGGGAATCAGCCCCAGCATTTT

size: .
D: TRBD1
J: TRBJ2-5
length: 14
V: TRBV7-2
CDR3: CASSPRDRQETQYF
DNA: TGTGCCAGCAGCCCCCGGGACAGACAAGAGACCCAGTACTTC

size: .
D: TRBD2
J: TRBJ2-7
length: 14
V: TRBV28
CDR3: CASSYGRGPYEQYF
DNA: TGTGCCAGCAGTTACGGGAGGGGCCCCTACGAGCAGTACTTC

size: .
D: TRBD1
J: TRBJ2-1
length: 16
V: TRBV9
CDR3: CASSPPSGTGPYEQFF
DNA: TGTGCCAGCAGCCCCCCCTCCGGGACAGGGCCCTATGAGCAGTTCTTC

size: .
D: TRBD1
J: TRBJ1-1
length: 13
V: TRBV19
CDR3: CASSDRGDTEAFF
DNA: TGTGCCAGTAGTGACAGGGGGGACACTGAAGCTTTCTTT

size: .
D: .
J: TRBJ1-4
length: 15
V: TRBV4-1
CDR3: CASSQGGQSYEKLFF
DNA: TGCGCCAGCAGCCAAGGGGGACAATCATATGAAAAACTGTTTTTT

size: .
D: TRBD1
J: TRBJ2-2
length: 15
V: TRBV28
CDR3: CASSQDRTQTGELFF
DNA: TGTGCCAGCAGTCAGGACAGGACGCAAACCGGGGAGCTGTTTTTT

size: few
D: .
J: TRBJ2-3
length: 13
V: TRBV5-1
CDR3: CASSQDSTDTQYF
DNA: TGCGCCAGCAGCCAGGATAGCACAGATACGCAGTATTTT

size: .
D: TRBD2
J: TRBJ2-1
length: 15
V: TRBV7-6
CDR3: CASSLLAGGPGEQFF
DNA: TGTGCCAGCAGCTTGCTAGCGGGAGGGCCAGGTGAGCAGTTCTTC

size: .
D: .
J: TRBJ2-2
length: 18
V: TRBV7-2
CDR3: CASSLVLVMVGNTGELFF
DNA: TGTGCCAGCAGCTTAGTACTAGTAATGGTGGGCAACACCGGGGAGCTGTTTTTT

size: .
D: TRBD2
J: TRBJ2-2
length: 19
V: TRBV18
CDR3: CASSPRRTSGREGSGELFF
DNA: TGTGCCAGCTCACCACGCAGGACTAGCGGGAGAGAAGGATCCGGGGAGCTGTTTTTT

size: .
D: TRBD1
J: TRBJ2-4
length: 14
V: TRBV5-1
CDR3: CASSPQGAGNIQYF
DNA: TGCGCCAGCAGCCCACAGGGGGCGGGAAACATTCAGTACTTC

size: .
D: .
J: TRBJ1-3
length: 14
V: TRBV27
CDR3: CASSFMAGGNSIYF
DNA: TGTGCCAGCAGCTTCATGGCGGGGGGGAACTCCATATATTTT

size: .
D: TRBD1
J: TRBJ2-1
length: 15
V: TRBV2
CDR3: CASKIRDRGLNDQFF
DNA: TGTGCCAGCAAAATCCGGGACAGGGGGCTCAATGACCAATTCTTC

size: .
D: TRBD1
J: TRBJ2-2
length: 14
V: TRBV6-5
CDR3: CASRAGGSTGELFF
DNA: TGTGCCAGCAGAGCAGGGGGCAGTACCGGGGAGCTGTTTTTT

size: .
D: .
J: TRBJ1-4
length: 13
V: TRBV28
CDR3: CATQGRLNEKLFF
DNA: TGTGCCACTCAGGGAAGACTCAATGAAAAACTGTTTTTT

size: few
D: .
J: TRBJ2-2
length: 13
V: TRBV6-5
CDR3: CASSYTDRNCLFF
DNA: TGTGCCAGCAGTTACACCGACAGGAATTGTCTGTTTTTT

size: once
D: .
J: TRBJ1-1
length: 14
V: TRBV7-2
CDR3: CASSLYREGAEAFF
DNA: TGTGCCAGCAGCTTATACAGGGAGGGGGCTGAAGCTTTCTTT

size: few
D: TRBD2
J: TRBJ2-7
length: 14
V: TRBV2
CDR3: CASRPTSGRYEQYF
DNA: TGTGCCAGCAGGCCGACTAGCGGGAGGTACGAGCAGTACTTC

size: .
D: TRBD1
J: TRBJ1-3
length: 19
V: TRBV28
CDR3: CASSSHATAGGPSGNTIYF
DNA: TGTGCCAGCAGTTCACATGCGACGGCAGGGGGACCCTCTGGAAACACCATATATTTT

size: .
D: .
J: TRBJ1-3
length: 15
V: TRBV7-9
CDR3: CASSLVAGPGNTIYF
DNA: TGTGCCAGCAGCTTAGTAGCAGGGCCTGGAAACACCATATATTTT

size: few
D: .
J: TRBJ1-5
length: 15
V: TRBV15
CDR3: CATSRDRGSGQPQHF
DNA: TGTGCCACCAGCAGAGATAGGGGCTCGGGTCAGCCCCAGCATTTT

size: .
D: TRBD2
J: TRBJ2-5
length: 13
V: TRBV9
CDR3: CASSLSSGGAQYF
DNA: TGTGCCAGCAGCTTATCTAGCGGGGGGGCACAGTACTTC

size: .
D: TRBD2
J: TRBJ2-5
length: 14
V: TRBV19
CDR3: CASSKLAVQETQYF
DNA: TGTGCCAGTTCGAAACTAGCGGTCCAAGAGACCCAGTACTTC

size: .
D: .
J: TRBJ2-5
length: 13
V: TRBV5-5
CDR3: CASSLVGGETQYF
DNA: TGTGCCAGCAGCTTGGTTGGAGGGGAGACCCAGTACTTC

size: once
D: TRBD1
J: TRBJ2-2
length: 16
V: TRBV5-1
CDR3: CASSSSDRGQQSRLFF
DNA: TGCGCCAGCAGCTCCTCGGACAGGGGACAGCAGAGTCGGCTGTTTTTT

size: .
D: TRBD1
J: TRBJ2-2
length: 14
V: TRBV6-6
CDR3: CATERDRSNGELFF
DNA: TGTGCCACAGAACGGGACAGGTCGAACGGGGAGCTGTTTTTT

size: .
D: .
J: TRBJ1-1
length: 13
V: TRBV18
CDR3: CASSPRGITEAFF
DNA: TGTGCCAGCTCACCACGAGGGATCACTGAAGCTTTCTTT

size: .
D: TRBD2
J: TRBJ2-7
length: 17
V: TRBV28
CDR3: CASSLWERERGLGEQYF
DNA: TGTGCCAGCAGTTTGTGGGAGAGGGAGCGGGGGTTAGGCGAGCAGTACTTC

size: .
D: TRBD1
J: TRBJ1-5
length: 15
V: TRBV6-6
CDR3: CASGPGTGGSQPQHF
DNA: TGTGCCAGCGGACCCGGGACAGGGGGCTCTCAGCCCCAGCATTTT

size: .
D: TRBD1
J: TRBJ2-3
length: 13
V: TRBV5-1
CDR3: CASGTGGPDTQYF
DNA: TGCGCCAGCGGAACAGGGGGCCCAGATACGCAGTATTTT

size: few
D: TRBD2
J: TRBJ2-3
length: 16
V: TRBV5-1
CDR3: CASSPGGTTLTDTQYF
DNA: TGCGCCAGCAGCCCAGGAGGGACTACCCTCACAGATACGCAGTATTTT

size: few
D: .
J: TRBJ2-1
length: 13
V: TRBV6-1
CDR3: CASSRAGSYEQFF
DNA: TGTGCCAGCAGTCGAGCCGGGAGCTATGAGCAGTTCTTC

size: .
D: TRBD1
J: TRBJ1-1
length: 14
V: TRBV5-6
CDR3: CASSLGQGAKEAFF
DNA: TGTGCCAGCAGTCTCGGACAGGGGGCAAAAGAAGCTTTCTTT

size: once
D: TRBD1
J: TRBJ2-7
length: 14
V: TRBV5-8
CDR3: CASSTGQGTYEQYF
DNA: TGTGCCAGCAGCACGGGACAGGGGACCTACGAGCAGTACTTC